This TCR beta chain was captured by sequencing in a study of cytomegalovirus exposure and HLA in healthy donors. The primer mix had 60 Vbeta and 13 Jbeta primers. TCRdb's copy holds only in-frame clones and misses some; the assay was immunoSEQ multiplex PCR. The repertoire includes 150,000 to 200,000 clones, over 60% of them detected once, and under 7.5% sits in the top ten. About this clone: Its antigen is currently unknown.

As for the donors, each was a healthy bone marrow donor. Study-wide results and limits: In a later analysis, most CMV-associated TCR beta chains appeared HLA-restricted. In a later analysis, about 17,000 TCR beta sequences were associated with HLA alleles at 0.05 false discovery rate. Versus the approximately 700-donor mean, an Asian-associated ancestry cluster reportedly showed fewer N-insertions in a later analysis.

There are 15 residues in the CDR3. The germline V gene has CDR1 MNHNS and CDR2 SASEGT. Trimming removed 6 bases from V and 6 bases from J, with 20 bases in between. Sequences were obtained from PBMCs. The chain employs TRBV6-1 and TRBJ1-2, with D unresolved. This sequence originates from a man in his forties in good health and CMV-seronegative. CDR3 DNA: TGTGCCAGCAGGAGGGATCAGACCCCGGCGGATGGCTACACCTTC. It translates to CASRRDQTPADGYTF.